This T cell receptor beta chain was sequenced for a study of blood T cell repertoires in COVID-19. The wider study: Acute and convalescent COVID-19 samples came from the United States, Italy and Spain. T cells, B-cell-depleted T cells, or PBMCs provided the cDNA or gDNA that served as material.

Germline CDR1 and CDR2: SGHRS and YFSETQ. V gave up 5 bases and J gave up 6 bases; unmatched junction bases: 6. This CDR3 region has 14 residues. Original data processing: Reference gene primers were amplified, and this amplification served to estimate nucleated cell counts. Some clones are missing from TCRdb's copy, which holds only in-frame ones; the method was immunoSEQ multiplex PCR. V, J and clone size are taken as reported in that table, and D and trimming were inferred from the DNA itself. The sample consists of roughly 100,000 clones, about four fifths of them appearing once. Input material: peripheral blood. The source is a woman aged 65 to 85 with acute or convalescent COVID-19. The V gene is TRBV5-1, the J gene TRBJ2-2, with TRBD1 identical over 8 bases. This CDR3 reads CASSRQGIAGELFF. CDR3 DNA: TGCGCCAGCAGTAGACAGGGGATCGCCGGGGAGCTGTTTTTT.